This T cell receptor (beta chain) was sequenced during a study of T cell responses to AZD1222 COVID-19 vaccine. Produced via immunoSEQ multiplex PCR; TCRdb's table is partial and in-frame only. Among roughly 48,000 clones, about 88% were seen once, and the ten largest hold over 4%. Per the germline V gene, CDR1 is SGHTA and CDR2 is FQGNSA. This CDR3 spans 13 amino acids. V gave up 3 bases and J gave up 1 base, with 6 bases separating them. Study findings and constraints: The donor cohort was predominantly white British with a female majority, and clonal diversity may have been underestimated. Dominant at 160-218 and 743-854, vaccine-associated CD4 TCRs also spanned spike.

Of note for this clone: Its antigen remains unidentified.

Specimen: peripheral blood, collected 28 days after the second AZD1222 dose. J is TRBJ1-1 and V is TRBV7-2; D gene uncertain. The receptor's source is an adult who received the AZD1222 COVID-19 vaccine. Here the CDR3 reads CASSFSANTEAFF. In nucleotides, the CDR3 is TGTGCCAGCAGCTTTAGTGCGAACACTGAAGCTTTCTTT.